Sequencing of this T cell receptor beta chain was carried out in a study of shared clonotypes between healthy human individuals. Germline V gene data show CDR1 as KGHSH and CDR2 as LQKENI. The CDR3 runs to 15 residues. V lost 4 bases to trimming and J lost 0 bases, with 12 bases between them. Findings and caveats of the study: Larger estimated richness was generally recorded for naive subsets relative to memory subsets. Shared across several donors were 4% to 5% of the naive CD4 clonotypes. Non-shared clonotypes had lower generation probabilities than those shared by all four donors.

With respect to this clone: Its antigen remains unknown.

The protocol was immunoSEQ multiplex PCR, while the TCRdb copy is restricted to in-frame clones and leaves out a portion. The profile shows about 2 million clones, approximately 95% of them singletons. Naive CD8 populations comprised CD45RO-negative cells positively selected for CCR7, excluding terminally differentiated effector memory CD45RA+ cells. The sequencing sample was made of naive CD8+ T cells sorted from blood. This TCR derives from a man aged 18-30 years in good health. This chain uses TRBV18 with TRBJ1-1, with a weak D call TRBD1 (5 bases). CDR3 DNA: TGTGCCAGCTCACAAGACGGGGCGATGAACACTGAAGCTTTCTTT. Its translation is CASSQDGAMNTEAFF.